This T cell receptor (beta chain) emerged from a study of shared clonotypes between healthy human individuals. Donors, healthy HIV-negative adults, lacked recent acute infections or vaccinations. Trimming removed 2 bases at V and 6 bases at J, with 15 bases between. There are 15 residues in the CDR3. The germline CDR1 and CDR2 sequences are SGHVS and FQNEAQ. Study-level results: Sorted-subset sequencing was shown by rarefaction to be incomplete despite large depth.

The method was immunoSEQ multiplex PCR; TCRdb's version includes in-frame clones alone and lacks a portion of them. The table records approximately 95,000 clones, roughly two thirds of them present only once. This clone showed up just once. Its matching antigen is unknown. The receptor was isolated from a young man in good health. Specimen: memory CD8+ T cells sorted from blood. Regarding subset: CD45RO+ cells pooled with CCR7-negative TemRA cells. The V and J genes are TRBV7-8 and TRBJ2-3; tentatively, D is TRBD1 or TRBD2 (5 bases each). This CDR3 is CASSLWGSGADTQYF. The CDR3 DNA reads TGTGCCAGCAGCTTATGGGGGTCGGGCGCTGATACGCAGTATTTT.